Listed below are T cell receptor beta chains from one sample, sequenced in a study of molecular identifiers for immune sequencing clone quantification. One entry per CDR3 protein results from TCRdb running MiXCR on the PCR reads. The sample includes a few hundred thousand distinct CDR3 sequences, 25% of them seen just once. Sequenced sample: naive CD8+ T cells from blood, with Jurkat cell RNA spiked in. These receptor sequences come from a human donor in good health. Some libraries in this study had Jurkat cell RNA spiked in. Each CDR3 is given with its conserved first and last residue. D genes are given only for firm matches. Clone size appears in some rows only: once, few, many, or a class for an expanded clone.

>TRBV6-5|TRBJ2-7|NA|NA
CASSYSRSAYEQYF
TGTGCCAGCAGTTACTCGCGGTCGGCCTACGAGCAGTACTTC
>TRBV7-9|TRBJ2-5|TRBD2|NA
CASSHPTPRLAGPQETQYF
TGTGCCAGCAGCCACCCCACGCCGAGACTAGCGGGCCCCCAAGAGACCCAGTACTTC
>TRBV2|TRBJ1-1|NA|many
CASNPGRRMNTEAFF
TGTGCCAGCAACCCGGGACGTCGAATGAACACTGAAGCTTTCTTT
>TRBV4-1|TRBJ2-3|TRBD2|many
CASSQVTGGPYGTDTQYF
TGCGCCAGCAGCCAAGTTACGGGAGGGCCTTACGGCACAGATACGCAGTATTTT
>TRBV29-1|TRBJ2-5|NA|NA
CSVWVRGLTQYF
TGCAGCGTTTGGGTCCGGGGACTGACCCAGTACTTC
>TRBV6-2/TRBV6-3|TRBJ2-7|NA|NA
CTSSNETGFGDEQYF
TGTACCAGCAGTAACGAAACAGGGTTTGGTGACGAGCAGTACTTC
>TRBV10-2|TRBJ2-2|TRBD1|few
CAGRTGVAGELFF
TGCGCCGGCCGGACAGGGGTGGCCGGGGAGCTGTTTTTT
>TRBV7-9|TRBJ2-3|NA|many
CASRPAQVDTQYF
TGTGCCAGCAGGCCAGCCCAGGTAGATACGCAGTATTTT
>TRBV21-1|TRBJ1-1|NA|NA
CASSKVKGAETEAFF
TGTGCCAGCAGCAAAGTGAAGGGGGCGGAGACTGAAGCTTTCTTT
>TRBV29-1|TRBJ2-1|NA|many
CSVEPGNEQFF
TGCAGCGTTGAGCCGGGGAATGAGCAGTTCTTC
>TRBV9|TRBJ2-3|NA|NA
CASSLGDTRYF
TGTGCCAGCAGCCTGGGAGATACGCGGTATTTT
>TRBV28|TRBJ1-5|NA|many
CASSFRGLSNQPQHF
TGTGCCAGCAGTTTCAGGGGCCTCAGCAATCAGCCCCAGCATTTT
>TRBV19|TRBJ2-2|NA|NA
CAGSIDEESTNTGELFF
TGTGCCGGTAGTATAGATGAGGAGAGTACCAACACCGGGGAGCTGTTTTTT
>TRBV6-5|TRBJ1-1|TRBD1|many
CASSYFGQGQAFF
TGTGCCAGCAGTTACTTTGGACAGGGGCAAGCTTTCTTT
>TRBV27|TRBJ1-2|NA|few
CASSFSQNYGYTF
TGTGCCAGCAGTTTTTCACAGAACTATGGCTACACCTTC
>TRBV13|TRBJ2-1|NA|NA
CASSLETFNEQFF
TGTGCCAGCAGCTTAGAGACCTTTAATGAGCAGTTCTTC
>TRBV25-1|TRBJ1-1|NA|many
CASSIGGDTEAFF
TGTGCCAGCAGTATTGGAGGGGATACTGAAGCTTTCTTT
>TRBV7-9|TRBJ1-5|NA|NA
CASSLSTTGPQHF
TGTGCCAGCAGCTTATCGACGACGGGGCCCCAGCATTTT
>TRBV30|TRBJ2-2|TRBD1|few
CAWSPRYWDRVTGELFF
TGTGCCTGGAGTCCACGTTACTGGGACAGGGTAACCGGGGAGCTGTTTTTT
>TRBV4-3|TRBJ2-3|NA|many
CASSQVVWGGDTQYF
TGCGCCAGCAGCCAAGTGGTGTGGGGCGGAGATACGCAGTATTTT
>TRBV7-2|TRBJ2-5|TRBD1|many
CASSQYGTGETQYF
TGTGCCAGCAGCCAGTACGGGACAGGAGAGACCCAGTACTTC
>TRBV7-2|TRBJ1-5|NA|many
CASSFAGTSDQPQHF
TGTGCCAGCAGCTTCGCCGGGACAAGCGACCAGCCCCAGCATTTT
>TRBV12-3/TRBV12-4|TRBJ1-5|NA|many
CASRLGLLANQPQHF
TGTGCCAGCAGGCTGGGACTTCTAGCAAATCAGCCCCAGCATTTT
>TRBV9|TRBJ2-3|NA|few
CASSASGLSDTQYF
TGTGCCAGCAGCGCCTCTGGACTATCAGATACGCAGTATTTT
>TRBV7-9|TRBJ1-4|TRBD1|few
CASSEPNTGVGEKLFF
TGTGCCAGCAGCGAGCCGAATACAGGGGTAGGGGAAAAACTGTTTTTT
>TRBV27|TRBJ2-1|TRBD2|few
CASSQTSGGAHEQFF
TGTGCCAGCAGCCAGACTAGCGGGGGGGCCCATGAGCAGTTCTTC
>TRBV7-2|TRBJ2-5|NA|NA
CASSYPSSEETQYF
TGTGCCAGCAGTTACCCATCCTCGGAGGAGACCCAGTACTTC
>TRBV4-1|TRBJ2-1|NA|few
CASSQETFSSYNEQFF
TGCGCCAGCAGCCAAGAAACATTCAGCTCCTACAATGAGCAGTTCTTC
>TRBV7-9|TRBJ2-5|NA|NA
CASSLQDWETQYF
TGTGCCAGCAGCTTGCAGGATTGGGAGACCCAGTACTTC
>TRBV6-2/TRBV6-3|TRBJ1-1|NA|many
CASSWANTEAFF
TGTGCCAGCAGTTGGGCGAACACTGAAGCTTTCTTT
>TRBV27|TRBJ2-7|NA|NA
CASRGETYEQYF
TGTGCCAGCAGGGGCGAGACCTACGAGCAGTACTTC
>TRBV6-2/TRBV6-3|TRBJ2-7|NA|few
CASSYLTSFYEQYF
TGTGCCAGCAGTTACCTTACTAGCTTCTACGAGCAGTACTTC
>TRBV20-1|TRBJ1-1|TRBD1|many
CSARDVILGQAALMNTEAFF
TGCAGTGCTAGAGATGTTATTTTGGGACAGGCAGCCCTCATGAACACTGAAGCTTTCTTT
>TRBV12-3/TRBV12-4|TRBJ2-1|TRBD1|many
CASSWTDRYNEQFF
TGTGCCAGCAGTTGGACGGACAGGTACAATGAGCAGTTCTTC
>TRBV6-5|TRBJ2-5|NA|many
CASSYSLGLGPETQYF
TGTGCCAGCAGTTACTCGCTAGGTTTGGGCCCAGAGACCCAGTACTTC
>TRBV20-1|TRBJ2-3|TRBD2|NA
CSATSARAGRADPQYF
TGCAGTGCTACCAGCGCAAGAGCGGGGCGTGCAGATCCGCAGTATTTT
>TRBV9|TRBJ2-7|NA|NA
CASSVGRSTSYEQYF
TGTGCCAGCAGCGTCGGACGGAGTACCTCCTACGAGCAGTACTTC
>TRBV30|TRBJ2-1|NA|few
CAWSWPSGISYNEQFF
TGTGCCTGGAGTTGGCCGTCAGGCATCTCATACAATGAGCAGTTCTTC
>TRBV5-1|TRBJ2-7|NA|few
CASTHGSSYEQYF
TGCGCCAGCACCCATGGGTCTTCCTACGAGCAGTACTTC
>TRBV11-1|TRBJ2-2|NA|NA
CASSASAGELFF
TGTGCCAGCAGTGCATCTGCCGGGGAGCTGTTTTTT
>TRBV2|TRBJ1-4|NA|few
CASSLQGPNEKLFF
TGTGCCAGCAGCCTACAGGGCCCTAATGAAAAACTGTTTTTT
>TRBV13|TRBJ1-1|NA|many
CASSLGSVPLRDTEAFF
TGTGCCAGCAGCTTGGGGTCCGTCCCGCTGAGGGACACTGAAGCTTTCTTT
>TRBV27|TRBJ2-7|TRBD1|once
CASRLLGQGTYEQYF
TGTGCCAGCAGATTATTGGGACAGGGTACCTACGAGCAGTACTTC
>TRBV19|TRBJ2-2|NA|many
CASTYLGGANTGELFF
TGTGCCAGTACCTATCTGGGGGGAGCTAACACCGGGGAGCTGTTTTTT
>TRBV24-1|TRBJ2-7|NA|few
CATSGSGDGYEQYF
TGTGCCACCAGTGGATCAGGGGATGGCTACGAGCAGTACTTC
>TRBV7-9|TRBJ2-2|NA|many
CASSLVYSSGELFF
TGTGCCAGCAGCTTAGTATACTCCTCCGGGGAGCTGTTTTTT
>TRBV5-1|TRBJ2-5|NA|many
CASSLLIGVQETQYF
TGCGCCAGCAGCTTGTTAATCGGGGTCCAAGAGACCCAGTACTTC
>TRBV14|TRBJ2-3|TRBD1|NA
CASSPGDRITDTQYF
TGTGCCAGCAGCCCTGGGGACAGGATCACAGATACGCAGTATTTT